These T cell receptor beta chains were read from a single sample in a study of blood T cell repertoires in COVID-19. Using immunoSEQ multiplex PCR, the repertoire was profiled, and TCRdb retains in-frame clones only, with some absent. Of some 110,000 clones in the sample, about 84% are singletons; the top ten hold about 5%. Material: peripheral blood. These receptors were obtained from a human donor in a cohort sampled during active COVID-19. CDR3s include the opening cysteine and the closing phenylalanine or tryptophan. A D gene is named only where the DNA matches it firmly. Size is stated for part of the rows, as once, few or many counts, or as a class when the clone is expanded.

TRBV6-1	.	.	TRBJ2-3	TGTGCCAGCAGTGAAGGGACTGGGATCACAGATACGCAGTATTTT	CASSEGTGITDTQYF
TRBV6-2/TRBV6-3	.	.	TRBJ1-5	TGTGCCAGCAGTTATCTCGGGCAGCCCCAGCATTTT	CASSYLGQPQHF
TRBV27	.	.	TRBJ1-1	TGTGCCAGCAGTTCGTTTGTCTTTCGGGGAACAACTGAAGCTTTCTTT	CASSSFVFRGTTEAFF
TRBV30	.	.	TRBJ1-2	TGTGCCTGGAGCGATGACCGCCGTCGGGGGGCGCCGGGCTATGGCTACACCTTC	CAWSDDRRRGAPGYGYTF
TRBV23-1	.	.	TRBJ1-1	TGCGCCAGCAGTCTCATGCAGGGTGCTGTAGTCGGTGGCACTGAAGCTTTCTTT	CASSLMQGAVVGGTEAFF
TRBV7-8	.	TRBD2	TRBJ2-2	TGTGCCAGCAGCCCGGGACTAGTATATAACACCGGGGAGCTGTTTTTT	CASSPGLVYNTGELFF
TRBV18	.	.	TRBJ1-1	TGTGCCAGCTCAGAATCCGGTCTAGCTGAAGCTTTCTTT	CASSESGLAEAFF
TRBV6-5	once	.	TRBJ2-7	TGTGCCACGAGGACTCTACGGGCCGAGCAGTACTTC	CATRTLRAEQYF
TRBV6-5	.	.	TRBJ2-7	TGTGCCAGCAGTTACAGGCAGGGGTACGAGCAGTACTTC	CASSYRQGYEQYF
TRBV28	.	TRBD1	TRBJ1-1	TGTGCCAGCATCCCTCGACAGGGGGGCGAAGCTTTCTTT	CASIPRQGGEAFF